This T cell receptor (beta chain) derives from a study of blood T cell repertoires in COVID-19 (dated by TCRdb to the early 2020s). Background on the whole study: Collaborator samples came from the United States, Italy and Spain and covered acute and convalescent phases of COVID-19. Deeply sampled blood TCRbeta repertoires from subjects exposed to, actively infected with, or recovered from COVID-19 were included in the dataset. HLA class I and class II types, where available, came from metadata supplied by the sample provider rather than from assay-based typing. The material from the prospective study consisted of cDNA or gDNA derived from T cells, B-cell-depleted T cells, or PBMCs. Samples came from the ongoing ImmuneRACE study (first 160 participants) plus 1,254 subjects from 6 global collaborators. The repertoires were released in a freely available public database meant as a resource for research on the immune response to SARS-CoV-2. Sample metadata almost always included a de-identified subject ID, COVID-19 status, age in years and sex.

TCRbeta CDR3 regions were amplified from genomic DNA using the immunoSEQ Assay, a bias-controlled multiplex PCR. In the original analysis: The number of nucleated cells in each sample was estimated by amplification of reference gene primers within the assay. Sequence reads were collapsed and filtered to measure the absolute abundance of every unique TCRbeta CDR3 rearrangement. For each sample, productive Simpson clonality was calculated as the square root of Simpson's diversity index over productive rearrangements. TCRdb obtained this table from immuneACCESS and retained in-frame rearrangements with V and J assigned. These tables miss some clones; where compared with another copy, unresolved V genes account for less than half of the shortfall, and the remainder is unexplained. V, J and clone size are those of that table, while D and trimming were read from the DNA. The sample table lists approximately 130,000 clones, approximately 89% of them with a count of one. Roughly 4.5% of the sample is taken by the ten largest.

Each collaborating institution followed its own protocols to collect whole blood in K2EDTA tubes. For TCRbeta analysis, collaborators shipped samples as frozen whole blood, isolated PBMCs, or DNA extracted from either of those sample types. According to the germline V gene (reference sequence), CDR1 reads LNHDA and CDR2 reads SQIVND. There are 13 amino acids in the CDR3, from cysteine to phenylalanine inclusive. CDR3 DNA is the only sequence kept; it has 39 bases, read in frame from the first base. Trimming takes 1 base from V and 4 bases from J, and the germline ends sit 7 bases apart. Concerning this clone itself: Its specific antigen is unknown. The sample holds no much larger clone one base away, and base qualities are not on file. The same CDR3 is also encoded by other DNA sequences in this sample.

Beyond this particular receptor, the publication reports: Clinical and demographic metadata were provided uncurated, with the amount varying by source and participant.

This clonotype was obtained from a human donor in a cohort sampled during active COVID-19. The chain joins TRBV19 to TRBJ1-2; confidence is insufficient to name the D gene. Sample: peripheral blood. The CDR3 amino acid sequence is: CASSIVRGYGYTF. DNA sequence: TGTGCCAGTAGTATAGTCCGGGGCTATGGCTACACCTTC.